The subject of this entry is one T cell receptor (beta chain). Antigen specificity is unknown. Germline-derived CDR1 and CDR2 are SGHNT and YYREEE (reference sequence). This CDR3 spans 12 amino acids. Unmatched junction bases numbered 2, after V lost 4 bases and J lost 7 bases. The data were produced by immunoSEQ multiplex PCR, yet TCRdb's version contains in-frame clones alone and is incomplete. Among about 49,000 clones listed, about half were seen once. This sample was taken from a study of cytotoxic CD8 clonotypes in ibrutinib-treated CLL. Study context: Overall, roughly 25 responses were partial and 2 complete; following median approximately 73 months, roughly 15 patients stayed remitted and roughly twelve progressed. Treatment had run for a median 12 months, range 6 to 36, when response samples were taken. Regarding the study as a whole: The study found public clonotypes uncommon, contracting or stable on treatment. The study found clonality rose at ibrutinib response, then fell toward baseline at progression.

The sequences come from PBMCs, collected after 12 months of ibrutinib treatment. This receptor was obtained from a human donor with chronic lymphocytic leukemia. The rearrangement joins TRBV5-4 to TRBJ1-2; 9 nucleotides align to TRBD1. As DNA, the CDR3 is TGTGCCAGCAGCCCGGACAGGGGTGGCTACACCTTC. It translates to CASSPDRGGYTF.